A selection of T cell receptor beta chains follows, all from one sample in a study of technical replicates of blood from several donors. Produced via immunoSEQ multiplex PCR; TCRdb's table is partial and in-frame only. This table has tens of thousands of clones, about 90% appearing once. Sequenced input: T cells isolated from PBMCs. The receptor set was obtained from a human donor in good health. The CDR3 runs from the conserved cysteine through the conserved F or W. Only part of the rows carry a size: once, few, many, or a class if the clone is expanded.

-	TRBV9	CASSPQTRRGANVLTF
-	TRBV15	CATSRDREYTDTQYF
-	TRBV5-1	CATNRGQQDTQYF
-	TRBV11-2	CASSSGTGSSDTQYF
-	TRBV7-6	CASSPRRGQPQHF
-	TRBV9	CASSPRAGGLMEYGYTF
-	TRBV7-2	CASSLDPGADKQYF
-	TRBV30	CAWTQQVEAFF
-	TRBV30	CAWSVRGQRTNEQFF
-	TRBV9	CASGASGRGEQFF
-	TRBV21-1	CASSSPVEGSYEQYF
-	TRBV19	CASSIRESAYEQYF
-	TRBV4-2	CASSEAQRVPEAFF
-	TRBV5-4	CASSLGRNTDNFTF
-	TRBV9	CASSVGPSAYEQYF
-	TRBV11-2	CASSSPDFYEQYF
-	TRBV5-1	CASSLSEGNEQYF
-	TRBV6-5	CASSYLPDREWEQYF
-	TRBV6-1	CASIWAGGSYNEQFF
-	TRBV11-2	CASRTVSGNTIYF
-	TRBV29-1	CSVEGQGDEQYF
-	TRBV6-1	CASIMDRGNIQYF
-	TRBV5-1	CASRQGANTEAFF
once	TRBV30	CAWVNNEQFF
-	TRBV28	CASSPLAGAGYGYTF
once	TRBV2	CASIMNTGELFF
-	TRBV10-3	CAISEGQNSGNTIYF
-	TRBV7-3	CASSPPSDRVGGEAFF
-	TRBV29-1	CSVSGNTEAFF
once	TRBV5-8	CASSLLWQGGTDTQYF
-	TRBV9	CASSGGYTEAFF
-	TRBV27	CASSLRDRENEQYF
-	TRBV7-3	CASSSNRNTEAFF
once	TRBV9	CASSLIAGELFF
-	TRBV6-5	CAAGGEQYF
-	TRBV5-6	CASSADRDEQFF
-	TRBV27	CASSLPGGEQYF
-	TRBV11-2	CASSPPGQVYGYTF
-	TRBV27	CASSLWEQETQYF
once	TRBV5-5	CASSLAMTPNYGYTF
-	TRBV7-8	CASSPDRDVGSNQPQHF
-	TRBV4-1	CASSQEGTFTYEQYF
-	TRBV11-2	CASSLFLLSGNTIYF
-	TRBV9	CASSGGETYEQYF
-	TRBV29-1	CSGTGTDHNEQFF
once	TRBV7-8	CASSVQKGAQQPQHF
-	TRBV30	CAWSVNKIYEQYF
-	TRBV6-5	CASTRLAGPYEQYF
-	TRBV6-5	CASSAGPQGQPQHF
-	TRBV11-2	CASSLLGEPQHF
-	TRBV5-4	CASSLAGGNEKLFF
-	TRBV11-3	CASSYTGQTATNEKLFF
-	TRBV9	CASSVRQGYGYTF
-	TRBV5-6	CASSPPRSSYEQYF
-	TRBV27	CASSSRDRESGRQFF
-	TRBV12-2	CASRLVSGRAGANVLTF
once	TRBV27	CASSFSPSNYGYTF
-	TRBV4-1	CASSRLDSVLAYNEQFF
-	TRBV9	CASSVLGTGAYGYTF
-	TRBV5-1	CASSLTVGETQYF